The 32 T cell receptor beta chains below come from one sample, sequenced in a study of cytomegalovirus exposure and HLA in healthy donors. In the PCR, 60 Vbeta and 13 Jbeta primers were used. Profiling relied on immunoSEQ multiplex PCR, and the TCRdb table lists in-frame clones only, not all of them. The table records about 160,000 clones, 84% of them present only once. Material: PBMCs. The receptors were sampled from a boy between 2 and 10 years old in good health and CMV-seronegative.

The V call is TRBV29-1, the J call TRBJ2-7, with 9 nucleotides matching TRBD1. From germline, CDR1 is SQVTM and CDR2 ANQGSEA. The CDR3 consists of 16 residues. Losses at the gene ends were 8 bases for V and 4 bases for J; bases not matched to a gene: 18. The CDR3 protein is CSLRDRDCSRAYEQYF. The CDR3 nucleotides are TGCAGCCTTCGGGACAGGGATTGCTCACGGGCTTACGAGCAGTACTTC.

The chain carries TRBV28 and TRBJ1-4; TRBD1 matches 12 bases. Germline values: CDR1 MDHEN, CDR2 SYDVKM. With 5 bases clipped from V and 8 bases from J, the junction kept 3 bases outside the gene matches. The CDR3 is 14 residues long. The CDR3: CASSGTGGEEKLFF. For the CDR3, the DNA is TGTGCCAGCAGTGGGACAGGGGGCGAGGAAAAACTGTTTTTT.

The J gene is TRBJ1-1, the V gene TRBV5-1; perhaps TRBD1 as D (6 bases). The CDR3 length is 13 residues. CDR1 is SGHRS and CDR2 is YFSETQ in the germline V gene. Trimming shortened V by 0 bases and J by 4 bases, and 7 bases separated the two germline ends. In DNA, the CDR3 is TGCGCCAGCAGCTTGGGGGGGCCCACTGAAGCTTTCTTT. Translation: CASSLGGPTEAFF.

V is TRBV7-9 and J is TRBJ2-1, with a tentative D call TRBD1 (6 bases). Germline V gene lookup returns CDR1 SEHNR and CDR2 FQNEAQ (reference sequence). V lost 3 bases to trimming and J lost 2 bases, with 11 bases between them. The CDR3 length is 15 residues. The CDR3 region is CASSLREGAYNEQFF. The CDR3 bases are TGTGCCAGCAGCTTGCGCGAGGGGGCCTACAATGAGCAGTTCTTC.

V is TRBV5-1 and J is TRBJ2-1, with 11 positions matching TRBD2. The germline gives CDR1 SGHRS, CDR2 YFSETQ. The CDR3 consists of 15 residues. V gave up 0 bases and J gave up 7 bases; unmatched junction bases: 3. The DNA of the CDR3 is TGCGCCAGCAGCTTGGCCCTAGCGGGAGGAAATGAGCAGTTCTTC. It codes for CASSLALAGGNEQFF.

J is TRBJ1-2 and V is TRBV9, with unresolved D. CDR1 and CDR2 from the germline V gene are SGDLS and YYNGEE. The CDR3 consists of 13 residues. V dropped 0 bases and J dropped 4 bases, with 7 bases sitting between them. CDR3 sequence reads: CASSVAGGYGYTF. The CDR3 nucleotides read TGTGCCAGCAGCGTAGCTGGAGGCTATGGCTACACCTTC.

In DNA form, the CDR3 reads TGTGCCAGTAGTGTCCGGGACAGGGGTTACTACACCTTC. This sequence encodes CASSVRDRGYYTF. J is TRBJ1-2 and V is TRBV19; 10 bases fit TRBD1. V dropped 5 bases and J dropped 10; count of bases not matched to a gene: 7. Germline V gene data show CDR1 as LNHDA and CDR2 as SQIVND (reference sequence). CDR3 size: 13 residues.

J is TRBJ1-3 and V is TRBV29-1; TRBD1 matches at 7 bases. The CDR3 runs to 15 residues. Trimming at V came to 5 bases and at J to 0 bases, leaving 7 bases not matched to a gene. CDR1 SQVTM and CDR2 ANQGSEA come from the germline V gene. The CDR3 region has the DNA TGCAGCGTTTCCAGGGGGTTACCCTCTGGAAACACCATATATTTT. Its protein is CSVSRGLPSGNTIYF.

J is TRBJ2-5 and V is TRBV6-4; 7 bases line up with TRBD1. CDR1 and CDR2 (germline): MRHNA, SNTAGT. V was pared by 6 bases and J by 4 bases, with 14 bases of the junction left unmatched. The CDR3 covers 16 residues. The CDR3 sequence: CASSAQGTAIVETQYF. CDR3 coding DNA: TGTGCCAGCAGCGCCCAAGGGACAGCGATAGTAGAGACCCAGTACTTC.

Only a few counts were recorded for this clone. The rearrangement joins TRBV6-6 to TRBJ1-5; D remains ambiguous. The CDR3 is made up of 14 amino acids. The V end lost 2 bases, the J end lost 2 bases, and 7 bases lay between the germline ends. Looked up from germline, CDR1 is MNHNY and CDR2 is SVGAGI (reference sequence). The CDR3 nucleotides read TGTGCCAGCAGTTACCCAGGTGGCAATCAGCCCCAGCATTTT. Translated, it gives CASSYPGGNQPQHF.

This chain uses TRBV5-1 with TRBJ2-3; no firm D call. This CDR3 contains 14 residues. Germline CDR1 is SGHRS and CDR2 is YFSETQ. V was pared by 4 bases and J by 0 bases, with 9 bases between. DNA of the CDR3: TGCGCCAGCAGCCTGGCCCTCAGCACAGATACGCAGTATTTT. Its protein product is CASSLALSTDTQYF. Drawing the rest from reference TRBV5-1 and TRBJ2-3, the complete variable domain is KAGVTQTPRYLIKTRGQQVTLSCSPISGHRSVSWYQQTPGQGLQFLFEYFSETQRNKGNFPGRFSGRQFSNSRSEMNVSTLELGDSALYLCASSLALSTDTQYFGPGTRLTVL.

This clone was seen only a few times. The chain carries TRBV7-9 and TRBJ2-7, with a tentative D call TRBD1 (6 bases). V was shortened by 0 bases and J by 0 bases, with 12 bases between the two germline ends. Looked up from germline, CDR1 is SEHNR and CDR2 is FQNEAQ (reference sequence). This CDR3 spans 16 amino acids. CDR3 protein: CASSLALQGSSYEQYF. The CDR3 region has the DNA TGTGCCAGCAGCTTAGCTCTACAGGGTAGCTCCTACGAGCAGTACTTC.

This chain connects TRBV25-1 to TRBJ2-7, with D uncertain. V lost 6 bases, J lost 8 bases, and 20 bases lay in between. CDR3 length equals 14 residues. Looked up from germline, CDR1 is MGHDK and CDR2 is SYGVNS. The CDR3 sequence is CASRGQVTYEQQYF. CDR3 bases: TGTGCCAGCAGGGGCCAAGTGACCTACGAGCAGCAGTACTTC.

This chain connects TRBV4-1 to TRBJ2-1; tentative D call: TRBD2 (6 bases). Trimming shortened V by 2 bases and J by 0 bases, and 17 bases separated the two germline ends. The CDR3 runs 18 residues. The germline V gene has CDR1 MGHRA and CDR2 YSYEKL. The CDR3 here is CASSQTREAGPSYNEQFF. The DNA of the CDR3 is TGCGCCAGCAGCCAAACCCGTGAGGCGGGACCCTCCTACAATGAGCAGTTCTTC.

The genes are TRBV5-4 and TRBJ2-2, with 10 nucleotides matching TRBD2. The V and J ends lost 2 bases and 3 bases, in that order; junction bases with no gene match: 1. CDR3 length equals 15 residues. CDR1 SGHNT and CDR2 YYREEE come from the germline V gene (reference sequence). CDR3 bases: TGTGCCAGCAGCTTCCTAGCGGGAGACACCGGGGAGCTGTTTTTT. Residues: CASSFLAGDTGELFF.

In this sample, this clone turned up a few times. This sequence joins TRBV4-2 and TRBJ2-7, with TRBD2 matching over 8 bases. CDR3 length: 16 residues. The V segment lost 3 bases and the J segment 4 bases; nucleotides outside the gene matches: 11. CDR1 and CDR2 from the germline V gene are LGHNA and YNFKEQ. The CDR3 protein is CASSHPSGTRVYEQYF. In nucleotides, the CDR3 is TGTGCCAGCAGCCATCCCTCCGGGACTAGAGTGTACGAGCAGTACTTC.

The gene calls are TRBV7-6 and TRBJ1-1; D is perhaps TRBD1 (6 bases). This CDR3 is built from 13 residues. V lost 4 bases and J lost 8, with 14 bases in between. In germline, CDR1 is SGHVS, CDR2 FNYEAQ. As DNA, the CDR3 is TGTGCCAGCAGCTCCGGACAGAGAACCGAAGCTTTCTTT. Translation: CASSSGQRTEAFF.

The chain couples TRBV7-9 to TRBJ2-1, with D perhaps TRBD2 (5 bases). There are 17 residues in the CDR3. Trimming took 5 bases from V and 3 from J, leaving 20 bases between them. Germline assignment: CDR1 SEHNR and CDR2 FQNEAQ (reference sequence). The CDR3 loop reads CASSTPVSGDLYNEQFF. CDR3 DNA: TGTGCCAGCAGCACACCCGTAAGCGGAGACCTCTACAATGAGCAGTTCTTC.

This clone was seen a handful of times. Here the CDR3 reads CASSLVIFSGSGDEQFF. Here the CDR3 DNA reads TGTGCCAGCAGTCTAGTGATATTCAGCGGGAGTGGAGATGAGCAGTTCTTC. This rearrangement joins TRBV2 to TRBJ2-1, with TRBD2 identical over 8 bases. V shed 5 bases, J shed 8 bases, and the junction held 17 bases outside the gene matches. From germline, CDR1 is SNHLY and CDR2 FYNNEI. The CDR3 extends over 17 amino acids. The variable domain in full, with the rest retrieved from reference TRBV2 and TRBJ2-1, is EPEVTQTPSHQVTQMGQEVILRCVPISNHLYFYWYRQILGQKVEFLVSFYNNEISEKSEIFDDQFSVERPDGSNFTLKIRSTKLEDSAMYFCASSLVIFSGSGDEQFFGPGTRLTVL.

The chain combines TRBV7-9 with TRBJ1-1, with a possible D match to TRBD1 (6 bases). Germline V lookup: CDR1 SEHNR, CDR2 FQNEAQ (reference sequence). V was clipped by 0 bases and J by 1 base, with 15 bases between them. The CDR3 extends over 17 amino acids. The CDR3 region has the DNA TGTGCCAGCAGCTTAGCCTCCACTGACAGGTCGAACACTGAAGCTTTCTTT. It is translated as CASSLASTDRSNTEAFF.

This chain links TRBV29-1 with TRBJ1-1; TRBD1 matches 9 bases. The germline V gene has CDR1 SQVTM and CDR2 ANQGSEA. The CDR3 totals 13 residues. The V segment lost 6 bases and the J segment 5 bases; nucleotides outside the gene matches: 7. Here the CDR3 reads CSVGQGRGTEAFF. The DNA of the CDR3 is TGCAGCGTAGGACAGGGGAGGGGGACTGAAGCTTTCTTT.

This clone occurred a few times. The gene calls are TRBV4-1 and TRBJ2-7; D possibly corresponds to TRBD2 (5 bases). The CDR3 has 15 amino acids. V lost 5 bases to trimming and J lost 4 bases, with 18 bases between them. Germline CDR1 reads MGHRA; CDR2 reads YSYEKL. The CDR3 DNA reads TGCGCCAGCAGCGTTTGGTCTAGCCCCCTTTACGAGCAGTACTTC. This codes for CASSVWSSPLYEQYF.

The V gene is TRBV19, the J gene TRBJ2-7; 7 bases line up with TRBD1. The CDR3 sequence is 14 residues long. Germline V gene sequence: CDR1 LNHDA, CDR2 SQIVND (reference sequence). Germline trimming cut 7 bases from V and 2 bases from J; bases unmatched to any gene: 8. The CDR3 DNA is TGTGCCAGTACCAACGGGACAGCGACCTACGAGCAGTACTTC. Protein product: CASTNGTATYEQYF. Looking up the rest from reference TRBV19 and TRBJ2-7 gives the full variable domain: DGGITQSPKYLFRKEGQNVTLSCEQNLNHDAMYWYRQDPGQGLRLIYYSQIVNDFQKGDIAEGYSVSREKKESFPLTVTSAQKNPTAFYLCASTNGTATYEQYFGPGTRLTVT.

This sequence joins TRBV4-1 and TRBJ2-5, with TRBD2 as a possible D gene (5 bases). Germline V lookup: CDR1 MGHRA, CDR2 YSYEKL. The CDR3 totals 17 residues. Trimming pared 4 bases from V and 5 bases from J, leaving 23 bases between. CDR3 in amino acids: CASSRSPGITPPETQYF. In nucleotides, the CDR3 is TGCGCCAGCAGCCGATCCCCCGGGATAACTCCGCCGGAGACCCAGTACTTC.

V gene TRBV28 combines with J gene TRBJ2-7; TRBD2 matches 14 bases. The CDR3 has 15 amino acids. V lost 5 bases and J lost 3; bases outside the gene matches: 3. Germline-derived CDR1 and CDR2 are MDHEN and SYDVKM. The CDR3: CASSGGLAGGYEQYF. DNA for the CDR3: TGTGCCAGCAGTGGAGGACTAGCGGGAGGCTACGAGCAGTACTTC.

The chain recombines TRBV6-5 with TRBJ2-7, with D tentatively TRBD1 (5 bases). The germline V gene encodes CDR1 MNHEY and CDR2 SVGAGI. This CDR3 is built from 14 residues. V was shortened by 4 bases and J by 2 bases, with 12 bases between the two germline ends. CDR3 protein: CASSLSRAPYEQYF. In nucleotides, the CDR3 is TGTGCCAGCAGTTTAAGCAGGGCCCCCTACGAGCAGTACTTC.

This clone has a handful of counts. This chain connects TRBV28 to TRBJ1-5; a possible D gene is TRBD1 (5 bases). V was cut by 6 bases and J by 1 base, with 10 bases left in between. Germline CDR1 and CDR2: MDHEN and SYDVKM. The length of the CDR3 is 14 residues. CDR3 nucleotide sequence: TGTGCCAGCAGGGCGGGACTGAGCAATCAGCCCCAGCATTTT. It translates to CASRAGLSNQPQHF.

This clone was observed a single time. V and J are TRBV10-1 and TRBJ2-5; 9 bases are shared with TRBD1. CDR3 length: 17 residues. Germline V gene sequence: CDR1 WNHNN, CDR2 SYGVQD (reference sequence). Trimming cost V 0 bases and J 4 bases; bases outside gene matches: 9. The CDR3 DNA sequence: TGCGCCAGCAGTGAGTCGATAATGGGGACAGGGATAGAGACCCAGTACTTC. Its translation is CASSESIMGTGIETQYF.

The V call is TRBV5-4, the J call TRBJ2-2; 7 bases map to TRBD1. Germline-derived CDR1 and CDR2 are SGHNT and YYREEE (reference sequence). V dropped 9 bases and J dropped 4; count of bases not matched to a gene: 12. The CDR3 runs to 15 residues. CDR3 sequence: CATETRQGITGELFF. CDR3 nucleotide sequence: TGTGCCACCGAAACCCGACAGGGCATCACCGGGGAGCTGTTTTTT.

The chain employs TRBV11-1 and TRBJ2-1, with 9 bases fitting TRBD1. Germline CDR1 reads SGHAT; CDR2 reads FQDESV (reference sequence). The CDR3 runs to 15 residues. V shed 2 bases, J shed 5 bases, and the junction held 4 bases outside the gene matches. Written as DNA, the CDR3 is TGTGCCAGCAGCTTACCGGGACAGGGAAACAATGAGCAGTTCTTC. This gives the protein CASSLPGQGNNEQFF.

The chain uses TRBV27 and TRBJ1-1; D not resolved. Trimming removed 6 bases at V and 1 base at J, with 12 bases between. This CDR3 region has 14 residues. The germline gives CDR1 MNHEY, CDR2 SMNVEV (reference sequence). The CDR3 region has the DNA TGTGCCAGCAGAATTCGCACCGGGAACACTGAAGCTTTCTTT. It is translated as CASRIRTGNTEAFF.

This clone was seen a single time. CDR3: CASSLYRGEETQYF. CDR3 bases: TGCGCCAGCAGCCTGTACAGGGGAGAAGAGACCCAGTACTTC. The V and J genes are TRBV5-1 and TRBJ2-5, with 7 bases fitting TRBD1. Germline V gene sequence: CDR1 SGHRS, CDR2 YFSETQ. V was pared by 4 bases and J by 3 bases, with 6 bases of the junction left unmatched. The CDR3 contains 14 residues.